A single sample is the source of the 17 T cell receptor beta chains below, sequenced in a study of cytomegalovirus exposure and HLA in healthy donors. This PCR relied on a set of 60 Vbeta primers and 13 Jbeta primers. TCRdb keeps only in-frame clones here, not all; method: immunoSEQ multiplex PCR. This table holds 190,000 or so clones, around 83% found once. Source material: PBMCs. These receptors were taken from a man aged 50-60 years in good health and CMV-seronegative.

Written as DNA, the CDR3 is TGCGCCAGCAGCCCCCTGCCGGGGAGCACCGGGGAGCTGTTTTTT. Translating it yields CASSPLPGSTGELFF. The chain recombines TRBV5-1 with TRBJ2-2; tentatively, D is TRBD2 (5 bases). With 4 bases removed from V and 4 bases from J, the gap between germline ends came to 14 bases. CDR1 is SGHRS, CDR2 YFSETQ, per germline. This CDR3 has 15 amino acids. Filled out from reference TRBV5-1 and TRBJ2-2, the complete variable domain reads KAGVTQTPRYLIKTRGQQVTLSCSPISGHRSVSWYQQTPGQGLQFLFEYFSETQRNKGNFPGRFSGRQFSNSRSEMNVSTLELGDSALYLCASSPLPGSTGELFFGEGSRLTVL.

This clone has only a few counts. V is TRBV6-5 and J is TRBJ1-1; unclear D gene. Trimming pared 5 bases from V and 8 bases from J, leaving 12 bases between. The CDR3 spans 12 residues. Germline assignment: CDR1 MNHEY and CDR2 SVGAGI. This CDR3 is CASSGGSDEAFF. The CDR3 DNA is TGTGCCAGCAGTGGAGGTTCGGACGAAGCTTTCTTT.

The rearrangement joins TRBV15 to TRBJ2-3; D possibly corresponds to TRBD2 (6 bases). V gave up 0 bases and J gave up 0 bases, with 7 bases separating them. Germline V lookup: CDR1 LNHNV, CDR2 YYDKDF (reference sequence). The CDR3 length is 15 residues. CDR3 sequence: CATSRDGGSTDTQYF. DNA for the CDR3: TGTGCCACCAGCAGAGATGGGGGGAGCACAGATACGCAGTATTTT.

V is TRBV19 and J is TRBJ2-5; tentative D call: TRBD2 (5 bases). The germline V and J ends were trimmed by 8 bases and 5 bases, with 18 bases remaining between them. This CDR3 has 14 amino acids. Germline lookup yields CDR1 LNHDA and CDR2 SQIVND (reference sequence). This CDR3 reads CASQSYEGEETQYF. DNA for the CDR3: TGTGCCAGTCAAAGCTATGAGGGAGAGGAGACCCAGTACTTC.

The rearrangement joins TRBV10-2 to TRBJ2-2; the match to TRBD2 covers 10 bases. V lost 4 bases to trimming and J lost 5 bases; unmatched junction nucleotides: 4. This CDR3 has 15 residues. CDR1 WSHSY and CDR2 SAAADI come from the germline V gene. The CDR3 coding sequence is TGCGCCAGCAGTGGGGCTAGCGGGAGTACCGGGGAGCTGTTTTTT. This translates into CASSGASGSTGELFF.

The CDR3 DNA is TGTGCCAGCAGCTTAATCGAGGGCAGCCGCTACGAGCAGTACTTC. Protein: CASSLIEGSRYEQYF. The J gene is TRBJ2-7, the V gene TRBV5-5, with D possibly being TRBD2 (5 bases). The CDR3 totals 15 residues. Germline CDR1 SGHKS, CDR2 YYEKEE (reference sequence). V lost 2 bases to trimming and J lost 3 bases, with 15 bases between them.

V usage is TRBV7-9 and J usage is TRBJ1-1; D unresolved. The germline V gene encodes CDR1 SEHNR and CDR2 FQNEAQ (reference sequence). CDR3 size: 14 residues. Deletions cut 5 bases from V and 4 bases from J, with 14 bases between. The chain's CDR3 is CASSQTVGSTEAFF. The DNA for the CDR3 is TGTGCCAGCAGCCAAACAGTGGGGAGCACTGAAGCTTTCTTT.

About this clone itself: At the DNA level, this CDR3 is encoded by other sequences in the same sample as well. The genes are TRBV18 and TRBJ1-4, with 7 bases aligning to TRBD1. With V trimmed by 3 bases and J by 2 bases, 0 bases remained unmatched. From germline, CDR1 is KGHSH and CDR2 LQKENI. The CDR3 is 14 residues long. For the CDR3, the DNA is TGTGCCAGCTCACCGACAGGGACTAATGAAAAACTGTTTTTT. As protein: CASSPTGTNEKLFF. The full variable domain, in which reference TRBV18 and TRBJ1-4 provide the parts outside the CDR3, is NAGVMQNPRHLVRRRGQEARLRCSPMKGHSHVYWYRQLPEEGLKFMVYLQKENIIDESGMPKERFSAEFPKEGPSILRIQQVVRGDSAAYFCASSPTGTNEKLFFGSGTQLSVL.

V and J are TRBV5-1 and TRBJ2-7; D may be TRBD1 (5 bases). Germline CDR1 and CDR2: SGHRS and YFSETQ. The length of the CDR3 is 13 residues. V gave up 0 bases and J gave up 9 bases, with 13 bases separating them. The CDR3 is CASSLEPGQGQYF. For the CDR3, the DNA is TGCGCCAGCAGCTTGGAACCGGGTCAGGGGCAGTACTTC.

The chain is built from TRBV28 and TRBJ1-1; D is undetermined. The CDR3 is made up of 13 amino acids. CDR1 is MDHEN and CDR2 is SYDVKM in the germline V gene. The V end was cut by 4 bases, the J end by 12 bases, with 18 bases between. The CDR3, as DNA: TGTGCCAGCAGTTCCCCAGGACTGGGCGCCACTTTCTTT. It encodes CASSSPGLGATFF.

CDR3 nucleotide sequence: TGTGCCAGCAGCAAGGACAGGGGTTCTGGAAACACCATATATTTT. As protein: CASSKDRGSGNTIYF. The chain has TRBV5-6 and TRBJ1-3; 9 nucleotides align to TRBD1. CDR3 length: 15 residues. CDR1 and CDR2 (germline): SGHDT, YYEEEE. V was pared by 4 bases and J by 1 base, with 3 bases of the junction left unmatched.

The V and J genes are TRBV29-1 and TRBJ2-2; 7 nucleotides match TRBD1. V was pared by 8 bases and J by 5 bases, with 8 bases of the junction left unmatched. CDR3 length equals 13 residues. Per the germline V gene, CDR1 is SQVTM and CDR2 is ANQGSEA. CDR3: CSFQGGWTGELFF. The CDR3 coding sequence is TGCAGCTTTCAAGGGGGCTGGACCGGGGAGCTGTTTTTT.

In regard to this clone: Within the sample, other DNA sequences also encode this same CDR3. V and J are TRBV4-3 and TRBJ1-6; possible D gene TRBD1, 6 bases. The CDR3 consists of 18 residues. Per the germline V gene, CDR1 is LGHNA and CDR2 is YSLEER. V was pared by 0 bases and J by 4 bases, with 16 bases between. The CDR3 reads CASSQDLAGEQYNSPLHF. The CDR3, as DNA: TGCGCCAGCAGCCAAGATTTAGCAGGGGAACAATATAATTCACCCCTCCACTTT.

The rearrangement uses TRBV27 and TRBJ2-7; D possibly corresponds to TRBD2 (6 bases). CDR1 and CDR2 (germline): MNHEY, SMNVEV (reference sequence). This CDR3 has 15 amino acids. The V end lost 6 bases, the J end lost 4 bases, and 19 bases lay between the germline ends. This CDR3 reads CASRPGVPGDYEQYF. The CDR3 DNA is TGTGCCAGCAGACCGGGAGTCCCGGGGGATTACGAGCAGTACTTC.

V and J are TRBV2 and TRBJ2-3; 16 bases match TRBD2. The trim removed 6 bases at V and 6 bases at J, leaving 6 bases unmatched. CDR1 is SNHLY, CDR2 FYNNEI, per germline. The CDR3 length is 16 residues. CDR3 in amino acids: CASRAGLAGGADTQYF. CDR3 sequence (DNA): TGTGCCAGCAGAGCGGGACTAGCGGGAGGGGCGGATACGCAGTATTTT. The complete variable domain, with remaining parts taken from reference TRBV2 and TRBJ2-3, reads EPEVTQTPSHQVTQMGQEVILRCVPISNHLYFYWYRQILGQKVEFLVSFYNNEISEKSEIFDDQFSVERPDGSNFTLKIRSTKLEDSAMYFCASRAGLAGGADTQYFGPGTRLTVL.

CDR3 nucleotides: TGTGCCAGCAGGCCGGGACTTACCTACGAGCAGTACTTC. Translated, it gives CASRPGLTYEQYF. The chain recombines TRBV6-6 with TRBJ2-7; the D gene is possibly TRBD2 (6 bases). Germline CDR1 is MNHNY and CDR2 is SVGAGI (reference sequence). With 6 bases removed from V and 2 bases from J, the gap between germline ends came to 11 bases. This CDR3 is built from 13 residues.

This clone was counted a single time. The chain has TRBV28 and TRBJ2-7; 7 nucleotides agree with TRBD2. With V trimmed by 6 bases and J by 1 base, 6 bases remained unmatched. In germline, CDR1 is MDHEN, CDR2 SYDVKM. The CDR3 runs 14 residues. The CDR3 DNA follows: TGTGCCAGCAGGAGCGGGAAGGTTTCCTACGAGCAGTACTTC. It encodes CASRSGKVSYEQYF.